These 25 T cell receptor beta chains share one sample of origin, sequenced in a study of T cells after yellow fever vaccination. TCRdb re-called the 5' RACE reads with MiXCR, one entry per CDR3 protein. The sample carries about 580,000 distinct CDR3 sequences, about a sixth recorded once. This sample comprised PBMCs, obtained about 5 days after the first yellow fever vaccination. The receptor source for this set is a man younger than 35 who received the YFV17D yellow fever vaccine.

This clonotype has more than one count but fewer than ten. The chain joins TRBV12-3 or TRBV12-4 to TRBJ1-4; TRBD1 might be the D (6 bases). The V end lost 6 bases, the J end lost 2 bases, and 10 bases lay between the germline ends. CDR3 length: 14 amino acids. The CDR3 DNA sequence: TGTGCCAGCAGAAAAGGGGGGACTAATGAAAAACTGTTTTTT. It specifies CASRKGGTNEKLFF.

This clonotype was seen at least ten times. The chain couples TRBV27 to TRBJ2-4, with TRBD2 matching over 7 bases. J lost 6 bases, V lost 6 bases, and 11 bases had no gene match. Per germline, CDR1 MNHEY and CDR2 SMNVEV (reference sequence). CDR3 length: 15 amino acids. Here the CDR3 DNA reads TGTGCCAGCAGGGCTAGCGGACCGAGGGGAAACATTCAGTACTTC. Encoded protein: CASRASGPRGNIQYF.

V is TRBV20-1 and J is TRBJ2-1; 7 bases match TRBD2. The CDR3 consists of 16 residues. CDR1 and CDR2 (germline): DFQATT, SNEGSKA (reference sequence). V lost 0 bases to trimming and J lost 2 bases; unmatched junction nucleotides: 7. The CDR3 here is CSARDRTRSPYNEQFF. As DNA, the CDR3 is TGCAGTGCTAGAGACCGGACTAGGTCCCCCTACAATGAGCAGTTCTTC.

The chain couples TRBV6-2 or TRBV6-3 to TRBJ2-2, with D perhaps matching TRBD1 (5 bases). The CDR3 runs 18 residues. Germline V gives CDR1 MNHEY, CDR2 SVGEGT. The V and J ends lost 5 bases and 0 bases respectively, with 19 bases between them. The CDR3 nucleotides are TGTGCCAGCAGTCGGGCCTCTACAGGATTTACGAACACCGGGGAGCTGTTTTTT. Its translation is CASSRASTGFTNTGELFF.

This clonotype has just a few counts. This chain connects TRBV7-2 to TRBJ1-1, with a weak D call TRBD1 (6 bases). CDR1 is SGHTA and CDR2 is FQGNSA in the germline V gene. This CDR3 is 15 amino acids long. Between the trimmed V and J ends, which lost 5 bases and 4 bases, there was a span of 17 bases. Written as DNA, the CDR3 is TGTGCCAGCAGCCCCGGGCCGGGACACCCCACTGAAGCTTTCTTT. Protein: CASSPGPGHPTEAFF.

This clonotype was seen a few times. The chain has TRBV6-2 or TRBV6-3 and TRBJ1-4; no clear D gene. The CDR3 is made up of 17 amino acids. V was clipped by 6 bases and J by 7 bases, with 24 bases between them. CDR1 is MNHEY, CDR2 SVGEGT, per germline. The CDR3 bases are TGTGCCAGCAGCCCCGTTGCTGTGCGTCGGCGGGGTGAAAAACTGTTTTTT. Protein: CASSPVAVRRRGEKLFF.

CDR3 sequence reads: CSVVEGTGYQPQHF. In nucleotides, the CDR3 is TGCAGCGTTGTCGAAGGGACAGGGTATCAGCCCCAGCATTTT. The chain links TRBV29-1 to TRBJ1-5; 9 positions agree with TRBD1. Germline CDR1 SQVTM, CDR2 ANQGSEA. This CDR3 is 14 amino acids long. V shed 4 bases, J shed 5 bases, and the junction held 6 bases outside the gene matches.

This clonotype was seen a handful of times. The chain employs TRBV9 and TRBJ1-1; no definite D call. The CDR3 has 16 residues. V was cut by 0 bases and J by 0 bases, with 12 bases left in between. The V gene's germline CDR1 is SGDLS and CDR2 YYNGEE. The CDR3 region has the DNA TGTGCCAGCAGCGTAGGAGTCGGATTAATGAACACTGAAGCTTTCTTT. It specifies CASSVGVGLMNTEAFF.

This clonotype has a single count. V and J are TRBV7-6 and TRBJ1-6; maybe TRBD1 (5 bases). The CDR3 is 15 residues long. V was shortened by 1 base and J by 8 bases, with 12 bases between the two germline ends. The germline V gene has CDR1 SGHVS and CDR2 FNYEAQ. CDR3 bases: TGTGCCAGCAGCTTAGATCCAGGGCGGGATTCACCCCTCCACTTT. Translated, it gives CASSLDPGRDSPLHF. The complete variable domain, with remaining parts taken from reference TRBV7-6 and TRBJ1-6, reads GAGVSQSPRYKVTKRGQDVALRCDPISGHVSLYWYRQALGQGPEFLTYFNYEAQQDKSGLPNDRFSAERPEGSISTLTIQRTEQRDSAMYRCASSLDPGRDSPLHFGNGTRLTVT.

The gene calls are TRBV20-1 and TRBJ2-7; tentatively, D is TRBD2 (6 bases). The length of the CDR3 is 16 residues. Deletions cut 0 bases from V and 7 bases from J, with 22 bases between. The germline V gene encodes CDR1 DFQATT and CDR2 SNEGSKA (reference sequence). The CDR3 loop reads CSARDGQAGPLGEQYF. CDR3 nucleotide sequence: TGCAGTGCTAGAGATGGCCAAGCGGGTCCGCTGGGGGAGCAGTACTTC.

The chain carries TRBV6-1 and TRBJ2-1, with 9 bases identical to TRBD1. The germline gives CDR1 MNHNS, CDR2 SASEGT. The CDR3 covers 15 residues. The ends lost 5 bases at V and 6 bases at J; junction bases unmatched: 8. CDR3 amino acids: CASSSWDRDINEQFF. The CDR3 region has the DNA TGTGCCAGCAGTAGCTGGGACAGGGACATCAATGAGCAGTTCTTC.

This clonotype was observed a few times. J is TRBJ1-4 and V is TRBV4-3, with D unclear. V lost 1 base and J 4 bases, leaving 16 bases between the germline ends. CDR1 is LGHNA, CDR2 YSLEER, per germline. The CDR3 extends over 17 amino acids. The CDR3 region has the DNA TGCGCCAGCAGCCAAGCATATGGCGGGTGGGGTAATGAAAAACTGTTTTTT. It specifies CASSQAYGGWGNEKLFF.

V usage is TRBV20-1 and J usage is TRBJ1-5; D remains unclear. CDR3 size: 15 residues. V was cut by 1 base and J by 0 bases, with 10 bases left in between. Germline V gene data show CDR1 as DFQATT and CDR2 as SNEGSKA (reference sequence). CDR3 region: CSARVQPGSNQPQHF. In DNA, the CDR3 is TGCAGTGCTAGAGTCCAGCCTGGTAGCAATCAGCCCCAGCATTTT.

This clonotype was recorded a few times. The J gene is TRBJ1-6, the V gene TRBV20-1; no definite D call. The CDR3 has 16 residues. The V end was cut by 0 bases, the J end by 0 bases, with 9 bases between. Germline lookup yields CDR1 DFQATT and CDR2 SNEGSKA (reference sequence). The CDR3 DNA sequence: TGCAGTGCTAGAGATGTGGGGAGCTCCTATAATTCACCCCTCCACTTT. Protein sequence: CSARDVGSSYNSPLHF.

This clonotype was counted a single time. One end of the junction fails to match germline, which may point to a read error. V gene TRBV7-2 combines with J gene TRBJ1-5; possible D gene TRBD1, 6 bases. The germline V gene encodes CDR1 SGHTA and CDR2 FQGNSA. The CDR3 is 14 residues long. In DNA form, the CDR3 reads TGTGCCATCAGCATAACAGGGTTGGGTCAGCCCCAGCATTTT. Translation: CAISITGLGQPQHF.

This clonotype was counted only a few times. The gene calls are TRBV9 and TRBJ1-3; D perhaps matches TRBD1 (6 bases). The V end lost 3 bases, the J end lost 2 bases, and 9 bases lay between the germline ends. The CDR3 contains 14 residues. Looked up from germline, CDR1 is SGDLS and CDR2 is YYNGEE. The CDR3 loop is CASSGGGAGNTIYF. CDR3 sequence (DNA): TGTGCCAGCAGCGGAGGGGGAGCTGGAAACACCATATATTTT. Full variable domain (remainder filled in from reference TRBV9 and TRBJ1-3): DSGVTQTPKHLITATGQRVTLRCSPRSGDLSVYWYQQSLDQGLQFLIQYYNGEERAKGNILERFSAQQFPDLHSELNLSSLELGDSALYFCASSGGGAGNTIYFGEGSWLTVV.

The sample holds a few counts of this clonotype. This chain connects TRBV12-3 or TRBV12-4 to TRBJ1-5, with a tentative D call TRBD1 (5 bases). V lost 6 bases and J 12 bases, leaving 24 bases between the germline ends. This CDR3 spans 15 amino acids. The CDR3 sequence: CASSSDQTVRARQHF. CDR3 in DNA: TGTGCCAGCAGCTCCGACCAGACAGTGCGAGCTCGCCAGCATTTT.

The V call is TRBV2, the J call TRBJ2-1; D is unclear. There are 12 residues in the CDR3. Germline assignment: CDR1 SNHLY and CDR2 FYNNEI. V shed 6 bases and J shed 5 bases, with 8 bases lying between them. The CDR3 protein is CASRWSDNEQFF. In DNA form, the CDR3 reads TGTGCCAGCAGGTGGAGCGACAATGAGCAGTTCTTC.

The V gene is TRBV7-9, the J gene TRBJ2-2; 8 nucleotides agree with TRBD1. J gave up 4 bases and V 6 bases, and 7 bases lay outside the gene matches. Germline V gene data show CDR1 as SEHNR and CDR2 as FQNEAQ (reference sequence). The CDR3 totals 15 residues. The CDR3 here is CASRWTGRTTGELFF. CDR3 nucleotides: TGTGCCAGCAGATGGACAGGGCGGACCACCGGGGAGCTGTTTTTT.

This clonotype was counted a few times. The rearrangement joins TRBV7-6 to TRBJ1-2; TRBD1 agrees at 7 bases. CDR1 SGHVS and CDR2 FNYEAQ come from the germline V gene. Trimming removed 5 bases from V and 6 bases from J; junction bases left unmatched: 6. This CDR3 region has 13 residues. The CDR3 region has the DNA TGTGCCAGCAGCCAGACGACAGGGAATGGCTACACCTTC. Amino acid sequence: CASSQTTGNGYTF.

This rearrangement joins TRBV12-3 or TRBV12-4 to TRBJ1-2; D is uncertain. The CDR3 has 13 amino acids. Trimming left V 3 bases short and J 1 base short, with 6 bases between. CDR3 sequence reads: CASSFNHNYGYTF. As DNA, the CDR3 is TGTGCCAGCAGTTTTAATCATAACTATGGCTACACCTTC.

This clonotype showed up just a few times. The chain links TRBV7-9 to TRBJ1-6; 7 nucleotides line up with TRBD1. CDR1 SEHNR and CDR2 FQNEAQ come from the germline V gene (reference sequence). V lost 5 bases and J lost 2; bases outside the gene matches: 3. The CDR3 extends over 15 amino acids. Written as DNA, the CDR3 is TGTGCCAGCAGCGGAGGGACAGCCTATAATTCACCCCTCCACTTT. Protein sequence: CASSGGTAYNSPLHF.

This clonotype was seen only a few times. CDR3 nucleotides: TGTGCCAGCTCCCCGGAGGTTAGCACAGATACGCAGTATTTT. Residues: CASSPEVSTDTQYF. This chain uses TRBV18 with TRBJ2-3; tentative D call: TRBD2 (5 bases). Trimming left V 6 bases short and J 0 bases short, with 10 bases between. This CDR3 has 14 residues. CDR1 and CDR2 from the germline V gene are KGHSH and LQKENI.

This chain joins TRBV12-5 and TRBJ2-1; no reliable D call. Germline values: CDR1 LGHNT, CDR2 FRNRAP. The CDR3 is 14 amino acids. Trimming removed 5 bases from V and 0 bases from J, with 8 bases in between. In DNA form, the CDR3 reads TGTGCTAGTGGTCCTTCTAGCTCCTACAATGAGCAGTTCTTC. Translated, it gives CASGPSSSYNEQFF. The variable domain in full, completed from reference TRBV12-5 and TRBJ2-1, reads DARVTQTPRHKVTEMGQEVTMRCQPILGHNTVFWYRQTMMQGLELLAYFRNRAPLDDSGMPKDRFSAEMPDATLATLKIQPSEPRDSAVYFCASGPSSSYNEQFFGPGTRLTVL.

In this sample, this clonotype turned up a few times. V gene TRBV4-3 combines with J gene TRBJ2-2, with 15 bases lining up with TRBD2. Germline CDR1 and CDR2: LGHNA and YSLEER. The CDR3 totals 18 residues. The ends lost 2 bases at V and 7 bases at J; junction bases unmatched: 8. The CDR3 here is CASSQRRTSGGAVGELFF. The CDR3 region has the DNA TGCGCCAGCAGCCAAAGACGGACTAGCGGGGGGGCGGTCGGGGAGCTGTTTTTT.